One sample yielded the 4 T cell receptor beta chains listed below, sequenced in a study of spatial heterogeneity in lung cancer. MiXCR, applied by TCRdb to the 5' RACE reads, yields one record per CDR3 protein. In the table there are 9,500 to 11,000 distinct CDR3 sequences, approximately 6.8% of which are singletons. The time point here: sample taken at primary tumor resection. The sequenced material consisted of unsorted whole RNA from tumor, nontumor lung or frozen PBMC. Sequenced material: PBMCs, taken at surgery. Receptors were obtained from a male donor with early-stage non-small cell lung cancer.

This clonotype qualifies as medium-sized. As an off-target read in a library built for alpha chains, this beta chain has a frequency of little significance. The chain recombines TRBV7-8 with TRBJ1-2; 8 nucleotides align to TRBD1. Germline lookup yields CDR1 SGHVS and CDR2 FQNEAQ. J lost 3 bases, V lost 4 bases, and 7 bases had no gene match. The CDR3 extends over 15 amino acids. The CDR3 DNA follows: TGTGCCAGCAGCTCGGACAGGGTCCCCTACTATGGCTACACCTTC. Its protein is CASSSDRVPYYGYTF. The full variable domain, in which reference TRBV7-8 and TRBJ1-2 provide the parts outside the CDR3, is GAGVSQSPRYKVAKRGQDVALRCDPISGHVSLFWYQQALGQGPEFLTYFQNEAQLDKSGLPSDRFFAERPEGSVSTLKIQRTQQEDSAVYLCASSSDRVPYYGYTFGSGTRLTVV.

This clonotype counts as medium-sized. The library was prepared for alpha chains; this beta chain is a stray read, so its frequency means little. The CDR3 region has the DNA TGTGCCAGCAGCTTATGGCGGGGGAATCAAGAGACCCAGTACTTC. This codes for CASSLWRGNQETQYF. The chain has TRBV7-9 and TRBJ2-5; 7 nucleotides agree with TRBD2. CDR3 length equals 15 residues. The V and J ends lost 2 bases and 2 bases, in that order; junction bases with no gene match: 5. The germline V gene encodes CDR1 SEHNR and CDR2 FQNEAQ (reference sequence).

This clonotype was observed at least ten times. This beta chain is an unintended read in a library built for alpha chains; its size means little. The J gene is TRBJ2-5, the V gene TRBV4-2; D might be TRBD1 or TRBD2, each matching 6 bases. The germline CDR1 and CDR2 sequences are LGHNA and YNFKEQ. This CDR3 comprises 15 residues. Trimming took off 0 bases at V and 5 bases at J, with 13 bases between the two ends. This CDR3 is CASSQDSGAGETQYF. The DNA of the CDR3 is TGTGCCAGCAGCCAAGATTCGGGGGCGGGGGAGACCCAGTACTTC.

Regarding this clonotype: This beta chain is an unintended read in a library built for alpha chains; its size means little. The gene calls are TRBV7-9 and TRBJ2-2; 13 bases are a match to TRBD2. V trimming: 1 base; J trimming: 7 bases; junction bases outside the gene matches: 6. Germline CDR1 and CDR2: SEHNR and FQNEAQ (reference sequence). The CDR3 is 17 amino acids. The CDR3 DNA reads TGTGCCAGCAGCTTAGGAAGGACTAGCGGGAGTCACGGGGAGCTGTTTTTT. The encoded protein is CASSLGRTSGSHGELFF.